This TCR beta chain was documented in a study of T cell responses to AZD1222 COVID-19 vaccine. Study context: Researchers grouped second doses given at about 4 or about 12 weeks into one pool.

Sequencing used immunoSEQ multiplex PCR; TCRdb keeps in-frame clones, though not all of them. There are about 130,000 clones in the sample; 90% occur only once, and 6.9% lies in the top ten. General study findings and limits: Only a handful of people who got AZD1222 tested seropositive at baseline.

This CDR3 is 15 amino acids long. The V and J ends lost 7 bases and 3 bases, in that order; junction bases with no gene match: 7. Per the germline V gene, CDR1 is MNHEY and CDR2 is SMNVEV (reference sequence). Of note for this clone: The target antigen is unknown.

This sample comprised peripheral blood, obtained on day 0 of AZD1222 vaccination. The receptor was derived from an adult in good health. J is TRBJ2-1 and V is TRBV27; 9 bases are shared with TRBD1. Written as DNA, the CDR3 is TGTGCCAGCACGACGGGGACAGGGCTCTACAATGAGCAGTTCTTC. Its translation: CASTTGTGLYNEQFF.